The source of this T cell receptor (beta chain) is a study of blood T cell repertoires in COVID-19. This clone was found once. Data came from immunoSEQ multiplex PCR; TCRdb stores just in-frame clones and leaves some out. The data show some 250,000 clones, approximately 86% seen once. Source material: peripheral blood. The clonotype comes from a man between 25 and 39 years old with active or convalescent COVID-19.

CDR3: CASSQTPHGGGIDTQYF. The CDR3 DNA follows: TGTGCCAGCAGCCAAACCCCCCACGGGGGGGGGATAGATACGCAGTATTTT. The chain couples TRBV7-2 to TRBJ2-3; TRBD2 aligns across 8 bases. The junction had 15 bases not matched to a gene; V was cut back by 5 bases and J by 5 bases. The CDR3 has 17 amino acids. Germline values: CDR1 SGHTA, CDR2 FQGNSA.